Each of the 32 T cell receptor beta chains below was sequenced from the same sample in a study of blood T cell repertoires in COVID-19 (dated by TCRdb to 2020 to 2021). The library was generated by the immunoSEQ multiplex PCR assay. TCRdb mirrors the immuneACCESS table, restricted to in-frame sequences. Some clones are absent from its copies; in checked studies, under half trace to an unresolved V gene, and the reason for the others is unknown. The sample table shows about 64,000 clones, and 75% to 85% are seen once. Around 12% of the sample is taken by the ten largest. The sample taken for sequencing was peripheral blood. These receptors all come from a human donor in a cohort sampled during active COVID-19.

The gene calls are TRBV7-9 and TRBJ1-1; TRBD1 matches at 8 bases. V shed 8 bases and J 0 bases; nucleotides not matched to a gene: 14. The V gene's germline CDR1 is SEHNR and CDR2 FQNEAQ (reference sequence). The CDR3 is made up of 17 amino acids. CDR3 amino acids: CASGHGRGPVMNTEAFF. DNA for the CDR3: TGTGCCAGCGGACATGGCAGGGGGCCAGTCATGAACACTGAAGCTTTCTTT. Drawing the rest from reference TRBV7-9 and TRBJ1-1, the complete variable domain is DTGVSQNPRHKITKRGQNVTFRCDPISEHNRLYWYRQTLGQGPEFLTYFQNEAQLEKSRLLSDRFSAERPKGSFSTLEIQRTEQGDSAMYLCASGHGRGPVMNTEAFFGQGTRLTVV.

V and J are TRBV5-1 and TRBJ2-1, with 16 bases that match TRBD2. The trim removed 4 bases at V and 2 bases at J, leaving 9 bases unmatched. The CDR3 length is 19 residues. The germline CDR1 and CDR2 sequences are SGHRS and YFSETQ. The CDR3 nucleotides are TGCGCCAGCAGCCCCGCACCGGGACTAGCGGGGGGGGCCTACAATGAGCAGTTCTTC. Its translation is CASSPAPGLAGGAYNEQFF.

This clone came up once. The J gene is TRBJ2-4, the V gene TRBV5-1; maybe TRBD2 (7 bases). Trimming shortened V by 7 bases and J by 5 bases, and 19 bases separated the two germline ends. The CDR3 totals 15 residues. The germline gives CDR1 SGHRS, CDR2 YFSETQ. The CDR3 DNA is TGCGCCAGCGTCATGGACCCGGGGGGCGAAAACATTCAGTACTTC. Translation: CASVMDPGGENIQYF. The full variable domain, in which reference TRBV5-1 and TRBJ2-4 provide the parts outside the CDR3, is KAGVTQTPRYLIKTRGQQVTLSCSPISGHRSVSWYQQTPGQGLQFLFEYFSETQRNKGNFPGRFSGRQFSNSRSEMNVSTLELGDSALYLCASVMDPGGENIQYFGAGTRLSVL.

V is TRBV9 and J is TRBJ2-2, with 8 positions matching TRBD2. This CDR3 spans 15 amino acids. Trimming removed 2 bases from V and 1 base from J; junction bases left unmatched: 1. Germline values: CDR1 SGDLS, CDR2 YYNGEE. For the CDR3, the DNA is TGTGCCAGCAGCGTGCTAGCGGGGAACACCGGGGAGCTGTTTTTT. Amino acid sequence: CASSVLAGNTGELFF.

This chain joins TRBV5-6 and TRBJ2-3; D is possibly TRBD1 (5 bases). V was trimmed by 4 bases and J by 1 base, leaving 16 bases between them. The CDR3 covers 16 residues. The germline CDR1 and CDR2 sequences are SGHDT and YYEEEE. CDR3 protein: CASSETVRTGTDTQYF. In DNA form, the CDR3 reads TGTGCCAGCAGCGAGACAGTACGAACGGGCACAGATACGCAGTATTTT.

The chain is built from TRBV6-5 and TRBJ1-2; 8 positions agree with TRBD1. V lost 4 bases and J lost 5; bases outside the gene matches: 6. There are 14 residues in the CDR3. Germline V gene lookup returns CDR1 MNHEY and CDR2 SVGAGI. DNA for the CDR3: TGTGCCAGCAGTTCCAGGGGGCCAGGTTATGGCTACACCTTC. This translates into CASSSRGPGYGYTF.

The chain couples TRBV5-1 to TRBJ2-3; 11 nucleotides align to TRBD2. CDR1 is SGHRS, CDR2 YFSETQ, per germline. J was trimmed by 7 bases and V by 4 bases; bases with no gene match: 8. CDR3 length: 15 amino acids. This chain's CDR3 is CASSTLAGGENTQYF. CDR3 nucleotides: TGCGCCAGCAGCACCCTAGCGGGGGGAGAGAATACGCAGTATTTT.

The genes are TRBV5-4 and TRBJ2-3, with a weak D call TRBD2 (6 bases). This CDR3 spans 16 amino acids. Trimming left V 1 base short and J 3 bases short, with 15 bases between. From germline, CDR1 is SGHNT and CDR2 YYREEE (reference sequence). As DNA, the CDR3 is TGTGCCAGCAGCTTGCTCCTAGCGAGCGGAACAGATACGCAGTATTTT. Translating gives CASSLLLASGTDTQYF.

The genes are TRBV5-1 and TRBJ1-1; the D is unclear. Germline assignment: CDR1 SGHRS and CDR2 YFSETQ. Trimming removed 4 bases at V and 1 base at J, with 11 bases between. The CDR3 has 14 residues. This chain's CDR3 is CASSPRSGNTEAFF. The CDR3 nucleotides read TGCGCCAGCAGCCCCCGCTCAGGGAACACTGAAGCTTTCTTT.

The gene calls are TRBV7-2 and TRBJ2-7, with 7 bases identical to TRBD1. Germline V gives CDR1 SGHTA, CDR2 FQGNSA. The CDR3 contains 16 residues. Trimming took 1 base from V and 5 from J; bases not matched to a gene: 11. CDR3: CASSLGLSQGQNEQYF. The CDR3 region has the DNA TGTGCCAGCAGCTTAGGTTTGAGTCAGGGACAGAACGAGCAGTACTTC.

This chain connects TRBV2 to TRBJ2-7; D possibly corresponds to TRBD1 (6 bases). In germline, CDR1 is SNHLY, CDR2 FYNNEI. Trimming cost V 6 bases and J 0 bases, with 15 bases left between them. This CDR3 has 15 residues. In DNA form, the CDR3 reads TGTGCCAGCAGCAGCCACAGGGTCCCCTCCTACGAGCAGTACGTC. Translation gives CASSSHRVPSYEQYV.

This chain uses TRBV6-6 with TRBJ1-5; 12 positions agree with TRBD1. V shed 6 bases, J shed 7 bases, and the junction held 10 bases outside the gene matches. This CDR3 is built from 16 residues. The germline gives CDR1 MNHNY, CDR2 SVGAGI (reference sequence). The CDR3 DNA is TGTGCCAGCAGCCCGGGACAGGGGGCTTTCGGGCAGCCCCAGCATTTT. Translation gives CASSPGQGAFGQPQHF.

The chain couples TRBV9 to TRBJ1-2; unclear D gene. Germline CDR1 and CDR2: SGDLS and YYNGEE. Trimming took 3 bases from V and 1 from J, leaving 7 bases between them. This CDR3 is built from 13 residues. As DNA, the CDR3 is TGTGCCAGCAGCGATGGAGTTAACTATGGCTACACCTTC. It yields the protein CASSDGVNYGYTF. Complete variable domain (other parts from reference TRBV9 and TRBJ1-2): DSGVTQTPKHLITATGQRVTLRCSPRSGDLSVYWYQQSLDQGLQFLIQYYNGEERAKGNILERFSAQQFPDLHSELNLSSLELGDSALYFCASSDGVNYGYTFGSGTRLTVV.

V is TRBV5-1 and J is TRBJ2-1, with 7 bases matching TRBD1. Looked up from germline, CDR1 is SGHRS and CDR2 is YFSETQ. J lost 6 bases, V lost 4 bases, and 19 bases had no gene match. This CDR3 has 18 residues. CDR3 in amino acids: CASSEHRTGPVKGNEQFF. The CDR3, as DNA: TGCGCCAGCAGCGAACATAGGACAGGCCCCGTCAAGGGCAATGAGCAGTTCTTC.

The chain links TRBV19 to TRBJ2-5, with 8 bases fitting TRBD1. V was pared by 6 bases and J by 5 bases, with 8 bases of the junction left unmatched. Germline values: CDR1 LNHDA, CDR2 SQIVND (reference sequence). The CDR3 consists of 14 residues. CDR3: CASSKRQGRETQYF. The CDR3, as DNA: TGTGCCAGTAGCAAGAGACAGGGGCGGGAGACCCAGTACTTC.

This rearrangement joins TRBV5-1 to TRBJ2-2; a weak D match, TRBD2 (5 bases). V was trimmed by 4 bases and J by 2 bases, leaving 12 bases between them. Germline V gene lookup returns CDR1 SGHRS and CDR2 YFSETQ. The CDR3 extends over 15 amino acids. CDR3 bases: TGCGCCAGCAGCCAGGACTCAAGAAACACCGGGGAGCTGTTTTTT. Amino acid sequence: CASSQDSRNTGELFF.

The chain recombines TRBV5-1 with TRBJ2-2, with D maybe TRBD1 (6 bases). CDR1 and CDR2 from the germline V gene are SGHRS and YFSETQ. This CDR3 region has 17 residues. V was trimmed by 0 bases and J by 1 base, leaving 13 bases between them. The DNA for the CDR3 is TGCGCCAGCAGCTTGGACGAACAGGGAAGGAACACCGGGGAGCTGTTTTTT. As protein: CASSLDEQGRNTGELFF.

The chain recombines TRBV5-1 with TRBJ1-5; TRBD1 matches at 7 bases. Germline loops: CDR1 SGHRS, CDR2 YFSETQ. Losses at the gene ends were 4 bases for V and 6 bases for J; bases not matched to a gene: 10. The CDR3 extends over 15 amino acids. The CDR3 region has the DNA TGCGCCAGCAGCGCCGGAACAGGGGCCCTTCAGCCCCAGCATTTT. Translation: CASSAGTGALQPQHF.

V and J are TRBV11-2 and TRBJ1-3; TRBD1 agrees at 10 bases. The V segment lost 4 bases and the J segment 0 bases; nucleotides outside the gene matches: 9. The CDR3 runs 18 residues. Germline values: CDR1 SGHAT, CDR2 FQNNGV. CDR3 protein: CASSYQTGQGFSGNTIYF. The DNA of the CDR3 is TGTGCCAGCAGCTACCAGACGGGACAGGGGTTCTCTGGAAACACCATATATTTT.

The chain employs TRBV19 and TRBJ2-1, with unresolved D. The CDR3 length is 12 residues. The V gene lost 3 bases and the J gene lost 9 bases, with 9 bases spanning the gap. Germline values: CDR1 LNHDA, CDR2 SQIVND (reference sequence). The CDR3: CASSIRSGEQFF. The DNA for the CDR3 is TGTGCCAGTAGTATTAGATCGGGTGAGCAGTTCTTC.

This chain uses TRBV19 with TRBJ1-2, with 8 positions matching TRBD1. The germline CDR1 and CDR2 sequences are LNHDA and SQIVND (reference sequence). The CDR3 totals 15 residues. Trimming removed 6 bases from V and 1 base from J; junction bases left unmatched: 7. The CDR3 bases are TGTGCCAGTAGCAAACAGGGGGGCCTTAACTATGGCTACACCTTC. Its translation: CASSKQGGLNYGYTF.

The V and J genes are TRBV4-2 and TRBJ2-3, with 10 positions matching TRBD1. Trimming cost V 4 bases and J 6 bases; bases outside gene matches: 10. There are 16 residues in the CDR3. The germline V gene encodes CDR1 LGHNA and CDR2 YNFKEQ. CDR3 nucleotides: TGTGCCAGCAGCCCCCTCGCAGGACAGGGGGGCGATACGCAGTATTTT. This translates into CASSPLAGQGGDTQYF.

The V and J genes are TRBV5-1 and TRBJ2-3; D is unclear. This CDR3 is built from 14 residues. Germline CDR1 and CDR2: SGHRS and YFSETQ. Deletions cut 4 bases from V and 2 bases from J, with 11 bases between. The CDR3 is CASSPEAHTDTQYF. The CDR3 DNA sequence: TGCGCCAGCAGCCCCGAGGCCCACACAGATACGCAGTATTTT.

The genes are TRBV6-5 and TRBJ1-2, with TRBD1 matching over 8 bases. The CDR3 loop spans 14 amino acids. Germline assignment: CDR1 MNHEY and CDR2 SVGAGI. Germline trimming cut 4 bases from V and 8 bases from J; bases unmatched to any gene: 9. CDR3 DNA: TGTGCCAGCAGTTCCACCCAGGGGGCGGGGGGCTACACCTTC. Its translation is CASSSTQGAGGYTF.

This clone occurred once. This chain links TRBV19 with TRBJ1-4, with 7 positions matching TRBD1. This CDR3 is 16 amino acids long. The germline V gene has CDR1 LNHDA and CDR2 SQIVND (reference sequence). V lost 5 bases, J lost 3 bases, and 9 bases stayed unmatched. CDR3 nucleotide sequence: TGTGCCAGTAGTCCTGACAGGGTTCGGGCTAATGAAAAACTGTTTTTT. Its translation is CASSPDRVRANEKLFF.

The V and J genes are TRBV5-6 and TRBJ2-6; 7 positions agree with TRBD1. In germline, CDR1 is SGHDT, CDR2 YYEEEE. V trimming: 6 bases; J trimming: 1 base; junction bases outside the gene matches: 10. The CDR3 sequence is 17 residues long. The CDR3 loop is CASTQTGNPSGANVLTF. The CDR3 region has the DNA TGTGCCAGCACCCAGACAGGGAACCCATCTGGGGCCAACGTCCTGACTTTC.

V is TRBV6-5 and J is TRBJ2-3, with TRBD1 matching 7 bases. Germline assignment: CDR1 MNHEY and CDR2 SVGAGI. V lost 6 bases to trimming and J lost 8 bases; unmatched junction nucleotides: 11. CDR3 size: 14 residues. The CDR3 bases are TGTGCCAGCAGGACAGGGACGTTTCAGGGTACGCAGTATTTT. It specifies CASRTGTFQGTQYF.

In its sample, this clone was seen once. V is TRBV1 and J is TRBJ2-1; the table's D call TRBD2 went unverified against the DNA. TRBV1 counts as a pseudogene. The CDR3 is made up of 16 amino acids. This chain's CDR3 is CTSSQILAGGYNEQFF. The CDR3 bases are TGCACCAGCAGCCAAATTTTAGCGGGGGGGTACAATGAGCAGTTCTTC.

V is TRBV3-1 (or the pseudogene TRBV3-2) and J is TRBJ1-2; D uncertain. CDR1 is LGHDT and CDR2 is YNNKEL in the germline V gene (reference sequence). Trimming took 3 bases from V and 4 from J, leaving 9 bases between them. The CDR3 has 13 amino acids. The chain's CDR3 is CASSQPGSYGYTF. The CDR3 DNA is TGTGCCAGCAGCCAGCCGGGGAGCTATGGCTACACCTTC.

The chain recombines TRBV27 with TRBJ2-5; weak D call: TRBD1 (6 bases). The germline gives CDR1 MNHEY, CDR2 SMNVEV (reference sequence). CDR3 length equals 12 residues. Trimming left V 7 bases short and J 5 bases short, with 11 bases between. CDR3 amino acids: CASIQGVETQYF. The CDR3 coding sequence is TGTGCCAGCATACAGGGCGTGGAGACCCAGTACTTC.

V and J are TRBV7-2 and TRBJ1-5; a weak D match, TRBD1 (5 bases). CDR1 is SGHTA, CDR2 FQGNSA, per germline. V was clipped by 5 bases and J by 4 bases, with 15 bases between them. CDR3 length: 15 amino acids. CDR3 DNA sequence: TGTGCCAGCAGCCCAAACGCAGGGTGGAATCAGCCCCAGCATTTT. Translated, it gives CASSPNAGWNQPQHF.

The J gene is TRBJ2-5, the V gene TRBV7-2, with D tentatively TRBD2 (6 bases). V lost 5 bases and J lost 0, with 10 bases in between. The germline gives CDR1 SGHTA, CDR2 FQGNSA. The CDR3 runs 14 residues. In DNA, the CDR3 is TGTGCCAGCAGCGACGGGGGTAACCAAGAGACCCAGTACTTC. Translation: CASSDGGNQETQYF.